This T cell receptor beta chain was found in a study of T-cell reconstitution after alpha-beta-depleted transplantation in children. A library of TCRbeta sequences, prepared with unique molecular identifiers, was generated. TCRdb re-derived calls from the PCR reads in MiXCR, one entry per CDR3 protein. This sample carries some 530,000 distinct CDR3 sequences, around 12% of them seen once, and the ten largest clones take roughly 5.4%. V was shortened by 2 bases and J by 6 bases, with 9 bases between the two germline ends. The CDR3 length is 13 residues. The germline V gene has CDR1 SGHAT and CDR2 FQDESV (reference sequence). The table lists this clonotype with many counts.

This sample comprised PBMCs from the stem cell graft donor, obtained from the stem cell graft. The V gene is TRBV11-1, the J gene TRBJ2-3; D ambiguous. The receptor was isolated from a human donor who donated a stem cell graft to a child with combined immunodeficiency. The CDR3 region has the DNA TGTGCCAGCAGCTTAACCGCATTCGATACGCAGTATTTT. Protein: CASSLTAFDTQYF.